This is a list of T cell receptor beta chains from one sample in a study of early T cells in non-severe SARS-CoV-2 infection. Using its own MiXCR run on the 5' RACE reads, TCRdb lists one record per CDR3 protein. This sample yields approximately 97,000 distinct CDR3 sequences, of which about 12% are seen a single time; about 6% belongs to the top ten. Material for sequencing was whole blood. These receptors were collected from an adult who was a healthcare worker with PCR-confirmed SARS-CoV-2 infection or an uninfected control (not recorded which). Both conserved end residues are part of each CDR3. The D gene is left open where the match is weak. Clone size, where shown, is once, few, many, or a class for clones that have expanded.

.	TRBV28	.	TRBJ1-1	TGTGCCAGCAGTGTTACAGGGAATACTGACACTGAAGCTTTCTTT	CASSVTGNTDTEAFF
few	TRBV7-2	TRBD2	TRBJ2-5	TGTGCCAGCAGCCCGACCCCGGGGGGAGGAAGGGAGACCCAGTACTTC	CASSPTPGGGRETQYF
.	TRBV6-1	.	TRBJ2-2	TGTGCCAGCAGCCCAGCACGTCGGGGTTTCGGCACCGGGGAGCTGTTTTTT	CASSPARRGFGTGELFF
.	TRBV27	.	TRBJ2-5	TGTGCCAGCAGTTTCAATAGCGGACCCGGGGAGACCCAGTACTTC	CASSFNSGPGETQYF
.	TRBV4-1	TRBD2	TRBJ2-7	TGCGCCAGCAGCCCGACCGGGACTAGTTATGGCGAGCAGTACTTC	CASSPTGTSYGEQYF
few	TRBV19	.	TRBJ2-1	TGTGCCAGTAGTATCTTAGGGTCTTCGGGCAATGAGCAGTTCTTC	CASSILGSSGNEQFF
.	TRBV5-1	TRBD2	TRBJ2-1	TGCGCCAGCAGCGCCTTAGCGGGAGGCCCCAAAGTAAATGAGCAGTTCTTC	CASSALAGGPKVNEQFF
.	TRBV6-1	.	TRBJ2-7	TGTGCCAGCAGTGAAGCGGCAGATAGCTACGAGCAGTACTTC	CASSEAADSYEQYF
many	TRBV27	.	TRBJ1-6	TGTGCCAGCCGAGGGGCACCCCTCCACTTT	CASRGAPLHF
few	TRBV6-2/TRBV6-3	TRBD2	TRBJ2-1	TGTGCCAGCAGCAAGACCCTAGCGGACGTCGAGCAGTTCTTC	CASSKTLADVEQFF
many	TRBV4-3	TRBD2	TRBJ2-1	TGCGCCAGCAGCCATGGGACTAGCCCAAGCTCCTACAATGAGCAGTTCTTC	CASSHGTSPSSYNEQFF
few	TRBV25-1	.	TRBJ1-1	TGTGCCAGCAGTTTGGGGATTGAAGCTTTCTTT	CASSLGIEAFF
many	TRBV19	.	TRBJ1-5	TGTGCCAGTAGTATAGTACCGCTCAATCAGCCCCAGCATTTT	CASSIVPLNQPQHF
few	TRBV5-1	TRBD1	TRBJ2-1	TGCGCCAGCAGCCGGAGGGGGACAGGGCGAAGGGAGCAGTTCTTC	CASSRRGTGRREQFF
.	TRBV5-1	.	TRBJ1-2	TGCGCTAGCAGCCTAGAATCCTATGGCTACACCTTC	CASSLESYGYTF
.	TRBV7-6	TRBD1	TRBJ2-7	TGTGCCAGCAGCCTACAGGGGTCAGGGACCTACGAGCAGTACTTC	CASSLQGSGTYEQYF
many	TRBV18	TRBD1	TRBJ2-7	TGTGCCAGCTCACCTCAAGAGACAGGGACCTACGAGCAGTACTTC	CASSPQETGTYEQYF
many	TRBV25-1	TRBD1	TRBJ2-1	TGTGCCGTAGGGACAGGCCCCCACAATGAGCAGTTCTTC	CAVGTGPHNEQFF
many	TRBV18	.	TRBJ2-1	TGTGCCAGCTCACCACTGGGTCTTAATGACAATGAGCAGTTCTTC	CASSPLGLNDNEQFF
.	TRBV7-2	.	TRBJ2-7	TGTGCCAGCAGCTACGACAGACTCTACGAGCAGTACTTC	CASSYDRLYEQYF
.	TRBV7-9	TRBD2	TRBJ2-3	TGTGCCAGCAGCTTAGCTAGCGGGGCAGATACGCAGTATTTT	CASSLASGADTQYF
.	TRBV27	TRBD1	TRBJ2-2	TGTGCCAGCAGTATACAGGGGGCCGGGGAGCTGTTTTTT	CASSIQGAGELFF
few	TRBV5-1	TRBD1	TRBJ1-2	TGCGCCAGCAGTTCCGGACAGGACTATGGCTACACCTTC	CASSSGQDYGYTF
.	TRBV11-2	.	TRBJ2-1	TGTGCCAGCAGCTCTCTGGGACAATCGGCCTACAATGAGCAGTTCTTC	CASSSLGQSAYNEQFF
.	TRBV20-1	TRBD2	TRBJ2-7	TGCAGTGCATTAGTAGCGGGGGCCTACGAGCAGTACTTC	CSALVAGAYEQYF
few	TRBV4-3	.	TRBJ2-7	TGCGCCAGCAGCCAAGAGTTTCGGGGCGAGCAGTACTTC	CASSQEFRGEQYF
.	TRBV4-1	.	TRBJ1-2	TGCGCCAGCAGCCAAGTTGGGGTCGGCTACACCTTC	CASSQVGVGYTF
few	TRBV28	TRBD1	TRBJ2-7	TGTGCCAGCAGCCTGGGGGACAGGGCTTTCGCCGAGCAGTACTTC	CASSLGDRAFAEQYF
many	TRBV12-3/TRBV12-4	.	TRBJ1-2	TGTGCCAGCAGGGCGGGGGCCAGGGCATACTATGGCTACACCTTC	CASRAGARAYYGYTF
few	TRBV28	TRBD1	TRBJ2-3	TGTGCCAGCAGTTCCGGGACAGGGGCTGGCACAGATACGCAGTATTTT	CASSSGTGAGTDTQYF
many	TRBV29-1	.	TRBJ2-7	TGCAGCGTAACGAGGAGCTCCTACGAGCAGTACTTC	CSVTRSSYEQYF
.	TRBV9	.	TRBJ2-1	TGTGCCAGCAGCGGAGGGGGTACGTCCTACAATGAGCAGTTCTTC	CASSGGGTSYNEQFF
few	TRBV24-1	.	TRBJ2-3	TGTGCCACCAGTGGAGGGACAGATACGCAGTATTTT	CATSGGTDTQYF
.	TRBV29-1	.	TRBJ2-7	TGCAGCGTTGGGACGGTTGCCTACGAGCAGTACTTC	CSVGTVAYEQYF
.	TRBV29-1	.	TRBJ1-1	TGCAGCGTTGTATACGTGAACACTGAAGCTTTCTTT	CSVVYVNTEAFF
few	TRBV11-2	.	TRBJ2-1	TGTGCCAGCAGCTTAATCTCGGGCACTGAGCAGTTCTTC	CASSLISGTEQFF
many	TRBV11-2	.	TRBJ2-1	TGTGCCAGCAGCTTTCGTCGGGACGCCACCTACAATGAGCAGTTCTTC	CASSFRRDATYNEQFF
many	TRBV11-1	TRBD1	TRBJ2-3	TGTGCCAGCAGCTTGTGGGGACAGGCCTTCACAGATACGCAGTATTTT	CASSLWGQAFTDTQYF
.	TRBV18	TRBD1	TRBJ1-5	TGTGCCAGCTCACCCAAAAGACAGGGGGCAGGGGGCAATCAGCCCCAGCATTTT	CASSPKRQGAGGNQPQHF
many	TRBV9	TRBD2	TRBJ2-1	TGTGCCAGCAGCGTCTTTAGCGGGAGAAGCGATGAGCAGTTCTTC	CASSVFSGRSDEQFF
few	TRBV7-9	.	TRBJ2-5	TGTGCCAGCAGCATATTCCAAGAGACCCAGTACTTC	CASSIFQETQYF
many	TRBV7-3	.	TRBJ2-3	TGTGCCAGCAGCTCTGAGGGCGGGCCAGATACGCAGTATTTT	CASSSEGGPDTQYF
few	TRBV28	TRBD1	TRBJ2-1	TGTGCCAGCGAAAGCAGGGGGCTCGATGAGCAGTTCTTC	CASESRGLDEQFF
.	TRBV20-1	TRBD2	TRBJ2-1	TGCAGCGCGAATAGCGGGAGCTACAATGAGCAGTTCTTC	CSANSGSYNEQFF
.	TRBV2	.	TRBJ2-1	TGTGCCAGCAGTGAGGCAGGGGTCAATGAGCAGTTCTTC	CASSEAGVNEQFF
many	TRBV2	TRBD2	TRBJ2-3	TGTGCCAGCAGTGATGGGACTAGCGGGGTGAATACAGATACGCAGTATTTT	CASSDGTSGVNTDTQYF
.	TRBV3-1	.	TRBJ2-3	TGTGCCAGCAGTCAACAGGGCCACACAGATACGCAGTATTTT	CASSQQGHTDTQYF
many	TRBV7-9	.	TRBJ2-1	TGTGCCAGCAGCTTAGCGACCTGGGTCTCCTACAATGAGCAGTTCTTC	CASSLATWVSYNEQFF
few	TRBV6-2/TRBV6-3	.	TRBJ1-5	TGTGCCAGCAGCCCCAGAGATCAGCCCCAGCATTTT	CASSPRDQPQHF